This is a list of T cell receptor beta chains from one sample in a study of blood T cell repertoires in COVID-19. The data were produced by immunoSEQ multiplex PCR, yet TCRdb's version contains in-frame clones alone and is incomplete. The table has roughly 180,000 clones, almost 80% seen once. Sequencing was performed on peripheral blood. These TCRs come from a man aged 55 to 69 with active or convalescent COVID-19. Both conserved end residues are trimmed from each CDR3. Each record gives: J gene, V gene, CDR3 protein.

j_gene: TRBJ2-7; v_gene: TRBV11-2; CDR3aa: ASSRNGGVLFEQY
j_gene: TRBJ2-7; v_gene: TRBV4-3; CDR3aa: ASSQGTAATSYEQY
j_gene: TRBJ2-2; v_gene: TRBV5-4; CDR3aa: ASSSPGQGPTGELF
j_gene: TRBJ2-7; v_gene: TRBV21-1; CDR3aa: ASTAREGSYEQY
j_gene: TRBJ1-2; v_gene: TRBV6-2/TRBV6-3; CDR3aa: ASSYQGNGYT
j_gene: TRBJ1-4; v_gene: TRBV7-8; CDR3aa: ASSQAGVENEKLF
j_gene: TRBJ1-5; v_gene: TRBV28; CDR3aa: ASSFGGASNQPQH
j_gene: TRBJ1-2; v_gene: TRBV5-1; CDR3aa: ASSLRTGTYGYT
j_gene: TRBJ1-2; v_gene: TRBV29-1; CDR3aa: SVEPWEGDYGYT
j_gene: TRBJ1-2; v_gene: TRBV7-9; CDR3aa: ASSLKLVRRGTHYGYT